This is a list of T cell receptor beta chains from one sample in a study of PD-L1 blockade in urothelial cancer. TCRdb's table, derived via immunoSEQ multiplex PCR, lists solely in-frame clones and lacks some. The sample includes around 66,000 clones, roughly 86% of them seen just once. The sample consisted of PBMCs, taken around atezolizumab (anti-PD-L1) treatment. The receptors were sampled from a man in his sixties with urothelial cancer. Each CDR3 is given without its conserved first and last residue. Clone size appears in some rows only: once, few, many, or a class for an expanded clone.

>-|TRBJ1-4|TRBV4-3
ASSQGGARGEKLF
>once|TRBJ2-3|TRBV5-6
ASSLGAGVADTQY
>-|TRBJ2-1|TRBV21-1
ASRSSYNEQF
>-|TRBJ2-2|TRBV5-1
ASSLAWGASGGDQNTGELF
>-|TRBJ2-1|TRBV4-2
ASSQDDRRNYNEQF
>once|TRBJ2-1|TRBV19
ASSIIGRELDNEQF
>-|TRBJ2-3|TRBV9
ASRPTGTSGTQTKTDTQY
>-|TRBJ1-4|TRBV6-5
ATQGDNEKLF
>-|TRBJ2-3|TRBV7-6
ASSPDRGTDTQY
>-|TRBJ2-7|TRBV23-1
ASSPYQDRPGLEQY
>-|TRBJ2-1|TRBV19
ASSIESGSYNEQF
>-|TRBJ1-1|TRBV7-3
ASSSAGGLMNTEAF
>-|TRBJ1-3|TRBV5-1
ASSFGTSGNTIY